This entry concerns a single T cell receptor (beta chain). The antigen is unknown. This CDR3 spans 15 amino acids. V was clipped by 2 bases and J by 0 bases, with 10 bases between them. In germline, CDR1 is SNHLY, CDR2 FYNNEI. This specimen belongs to a study of graft-versus-host responses after intestinal transplantation. Across the study: Multivisceral, liver-intestinal, or isolated intestinal grafts were transplanted into recipients. Anti-thymocyte globulin induction was given to all recipients, followed by tacrolimus and steroids for around three years.

Findings and limits, study-wide: GvH clones detected in recipient marrow included some appearing first in ileum or blood.

Only in-frame clones appear in the TCRdb table, and some are missing; sequencing was by immunoSEQ multiplex PCR. The table lists roughly 34,000 clones, around 94% of them singletons. This TCR came from a human donor who was the organ donor for an intestinal transplant. The sequenced sample was unstimulated CD4+ T cells sorted from spleen or lymph node cells, obtained before transplant. The chain couples TRBV2 to TRBJ1-1; D not resolved. CDR3 protein: CASSEWEGVNTEAFF. DNA of the CDR3: TGTGCCAGCAGTGAATGGGAGGGTGTGAACACTGAAGCTTTCTTT.